The 11 T cell receptor beta chains reported below all come from one sample, sequenced in a study of blood T cell repertoires in COVID-19. Sequencing was performed with immunoSEQ multiplex PCR; in TCRdb, only in-frame clones are kept and a portion is missing. This table has about 58,000 clones, around 89% appearing once. Sequencing was done on a sample of peripheral blood. The receptors originated from a woman in her sixties with active COVID-19.

This chain joins TRBV2 and TRBJ1-4; 11 nucleotides match TRBD1. V lost 6 bases, J lost 10 bases, and 10 bases stayed unmatched. CDR3 length: 15 residues. The germline gives CDR1 SNHLY, CDR2 FYNNEI. CDR3 nucleotide sequence: TGTGCCAGCAGGGCCGGACAGGGGGCTTCGGGAAAACTGTTTTTT. Protein sequence: CASRAGQGASGKLFF.

Written as DNA, the CDR3 is TGTGCCAGCAGTTTATCGGGCGACTATGGCTACACCTTC. This encodes CASSLSGDYGYTF. The chain recombines TRBV27 with TRBJ1-2; D unresolved. V was cut by 0 bases and J by 3 bases, with 5 bases left in between. The CDR3 sequence is 13 residues long. Germline values: CDR1 MNHEY, CDR2 SMNVEV (reference sequence).

V and J are TRBV4-2 and TRBJ2-2; 12 bases match TRBD2. The CDR3 length is 16 residues. V lost 4 bases and J lost 3; bases outside the gene matches: 3. Germline V CDR1 and CDR2: LGHNA, YNFKEQ. CDR3 loop: CASSLGLAGYTGELFF. The CDR3 DNA sequence: TGTGCCAGCAGCCTAGGACTAGCGGGATACACCGGGGAGCTGTTTTTT.

The chain joins TRBV19 to TRBJ1-1; 7 bases line up with TRBD1. Germline V gene lookup returns CDR1 LNHDA and CDR2 SQIVND (reference sequence). The junction had 7 bases not matched to a gene; V was cut back by 9 bases and J by 0 bases. CDR3 length: 14 residues. Here the CDR3 reads CARTQGQLNTEAFF. The CDR3 DNA reads TGTGCCAGGACTCAGGGACAGCTGAACACTGAAGCTTTCTTT.

This chain connects TRBV20-1 to TRBJ1-5; 9 positions agree with TRBD1. The CDR3 has 15 amino acids. CDR1 is DFQATT and CDR2 is SNEGSKA in the germline V gene (reference sequence). J lost 7 bases, V lost 3 bases, and 10 bases had no gene match. CDR3: CSASDGTGRGQPQHF. The CDR3 coding sequence is TGCAGTGCTAGTGACGGGACAGGGAGGGGACAGCCCCAGCATTTT.

The rearrangement links TRBV5-8 to TRBJ1-1; 7 nucleotides agree with TRBD1. Germline V CDR1 and CDR2: SGHTS, YDEGEE. Germline trimming cut 2 bases from V and 7 bases from J; bases unmatched to any gene: 5. The CDR3 has 13 residues. CDR3 in amino acids: CASSFDRVFEAFF. Written as DNA, the CDR3 is TGTGCCAGCAGCTTTGACAGGGTTTTTGAAGCTTTCTTT. Full variable domain (remainder filled in from reference TRBV5-8 and TRBJ1-1): EAGVTQSPTHLIKTRGQQATLRCSPISGHTSVYWYQQALGLGLQFLLWYDEGEERNRGNFPPRFSGRQFPNYSSELNVNALELEDSALYLCASSFDRVFEAFFGQGTRLTVV.

The V call is TRBV7-2, the J call TRBJ2-4; 7 bases are shared with TRBD1. Losses at the gene ends were 6 bases for V and 6 bases for J; bases not matched to a gene: 11. Germline V gene sequence: CDR1 SGHTA, CDR2 FQGNSA. This CDR3 is 15 amino acids long. The CDR3 bases are TGTGCCAGCAGGTCCCAAGGGGGCGGTGGAAACATTCAGTACTTC. Translated: CASRSQGGGGNIQYF.

The chain combines TRBV7-2 with TRBJ2-5, with TRBD2 matching 7 bases. The V and J ends lost 5 bases and 1 base, in that order; junction bases with no gene match: 4. The CDR3 sequence is 14 residues long. From germline, CDR1 is SGHTA and CDR2 FQGNSA. This chain's CDR3 is CASSPRTSQETQYF. CDR3 nucleotides: TGTGCCAGCAGCCCCCGGACTAGCCAAGAGACCCAGTACTTC.

This chain uses TRBV24-1 with TRBJ2-5, with 7 bases aligning to TRBD2. The J segment lost 1 base and the V segment lost 6 bases, leaving 4 bases of the junction unmatched. The CDR3 covers 14 residues. The germline gives CDR1 KGHDR, CDR2 SFDVKD. Here the CDR3 reads CATSPGGGQETQYF. CDR3 nucleotides: TGTGCCACCAGTCCTGGGGGGGGCCAAGAGACCCAGTACTTC.

The rearrangement links TRBV29-1 to TRBJ1-2, with D possibly matching TRBD1 (6 bases). Per germline, CDR1 SQVTM and CDR2 ANQGSEA. V gave up 6 bases and J gave up 8 bases, with 10 bases separating them. This CDR3 is 10 amino acids long. CDR3 sequence (DNA): TGCAGCGTAACAGGGAAGGGCTACACCTTC. This codes for CSVTGKGYTF.

This sequence joins TRBV21-1 and TRBJ2-3; no check of the table's D call, TRBD2, against the DNA was made. TRBV21-1 is described as a pseudogene. This CDR3 comprises 19 residues. The DNA of the CDR3 is TGTGCCAGCAGCTCCCACCCCAGGGGCGGGGGGGCCCCCACAGATACGCAGTATTTT. It is translated as CASSSHPRGGGAPTDTQYF.